Listed below are T cell receptor beta chains from one sample, sequenced in a study of blood T cells in healthy people across ages. One entry per CDR3 protein results from TCRdb running MiXCR on the 5' RACE reads. Found here are about 1.6 million distinct CDR3 sequences, roughly 30% of them singletons; the top ten hold about 11%. Sequenced material: blood. These receptors all stem from a woman aged 25 to 39 in good health. Each CDR3 is given with its conserved first and last residue. Each record gives: clone size, D gene, V gene, J gene, CDR3 DNA, CDR3 protein. A D gene is named only where the DNA matches it firmly. Not all rows give a size; the values are once, few, many and, for expanded clones, a class.

few	TRBD1	TRBV20-1	TRBJ1-5	TGCAGTGCTAGAGGCGGGACAGGGGGCAATCCCCAGCATTTT	CSARGGTGGNPQHF
many	TRBD1	TRBV12-3/TRBV12-4	TRBJ1-5	TGTGCCAGCAGTCCCGGACAGGGAAGACAGCCCCAGCATTTT	CASSPGQGRQPQHF
.	.	TRBV12-3/TRBV12-4	TRBJ1-5	TGTGCCAGCAGTTTTGGACCTGATCAGCCCCAGCATTTT	CASSFGPDQPQHF
.	.	TRBV20-1	TRBJ2-1	TGCAGTGCTAGCCGGGACTCGGACTACAATGAGCAGTTCTTC	CSASRDSDYNEQFF
.	TRBD2	TRBV3-1	TRBJ2-3	TGTGCCAGCAGCCGGCTTAGCGGGACCTCAGATACGCAGTATTTT	CASSRLSGTSDTQYF
few	.	TRBV20-1	TRBJ2-3	TGCAGTGTCCCCTATGACACAGATACGCAGTATTTT	CSVPYDTDTQYF
.	.	TRBV7-2	TRBJ1-6	TGTGCCAGCAGCTTAGAGCCAGGGTTGTTTTCACCCCTCCACTTT	CASSLEPGLFSPLHF
.	.	TRBV4-2	TRBJ2-7	TGTGCCAGCACCACAAAGGCAGGGGACTACGAGCAGTACTTC	CASTTKAGDYEQYF
.	.	TRBV15	TRBJ2-1	TGTGCCACCAGCAGATGGCCGCCCTCCCTGAATGAGCAGTTCTTC	CATSRWPPSLNEQFF
many	.	TRBV7-8	TRBJ2-7	TGTGCCAGCAGTCTTGGACTATTCTACGAGCAGTACTTC	CASSLGLFYEQYF
many	.	TRBV3-1	TRBJ2-1	TGTGCCAGCAGCCAAGGGGGCTACAATGAGCAGTTCTTC	CASSQGGYNEQFF
.	.	TRBV20-1	TRBJ2-1	TGCAGTGCTAGAGATCTGGGCGTAGTAGTTCCGTTCTTC	CSARDLGVVVPFF
few	TRBD1	TRBV6-1	TRBJ1-1	TGTGCCAGCAGTCCCGGGACAGGGTTCGGCACTGAAGCTTTCTTT	CASSPGTGFGTEAFF
many	TRBD2	TRBV4-2	TRBJ2-1	TGTGCCAGCAGCCAAGAACGGACTAGCGGGAGGGCCTCCTACAATGAGCAGTTCTTC	CASSQERTSGRASYNEQFF
few	TRBD2	TRBV20-1	TRBJ2-5	TGCAGTGCTAGGGCGGGAGGGCCGATGGAGACCCAGTACTTC	CSARAGGPMETQYF
.	.	TRBV20-1	TRBJ2-5	TGCAGTGCCATTAGGGGTCAAGGGACCCAGTACTTC	CSAIRGQGTQYF
.	.	TRBV3-1	TRBJ1-2	TGTGCCAGCAGCCAACCTAGTCTCGAGGGCTACACCTTC	CASSQPSLEGYTF
.	.	TRBV9	TRBJ2-1	TGTGCCAGCAGCGTAGGTCCCACCTCCGGGCACAATGAGCAGTTCTTC	CASSVGPTSGHNEQFF
few	.	TRBV5-1	TRBJ1-1	TGCGCCAGCAGACTCCGGGCAGGTTCGAACACTGAAGCTTTCTTT	CASRLRAGSNTEAFF
few	.	TRBV6-5	TRBJ2-5	TGTGCCAGCAGTTACTCGAGTAGAGGCGAGACCCAGTACTTC	CASSYSSRGETQYF
few	.	TRBV20-1	TRBJ2-7	TGCAGTGCGGAAGCCGGGGCCACATACGAGCAGTACTTC	CSAEAGATYEQYF
few	TRBD1	TRBV5-1	TRBJ2-7	TGCGCCAGCAGCACGAGGACAGGGAGCTCCTACGAGCAGTACTTC	CASSTRTGSSYEQYF
few	TRBD1	TRBV5-1	TRBJ2-5	TGCGCCAGCAGGCCGGGACAGGGGTCAGAGACCCAGTACTTC	CASRPGQGSETQYF
.	TRBD1	TRBV20-1	TRBJ2-7	TGCAGTCCTTCAAAACCGGGACAGGGCCTCTACGAGCAGTACTTC	CSPSKPGQGLYEQYF
few	TRBD1	TRBV20-1	TRBJ1-6	TGCAGTGCTAGAGGGACAGGGGGGGATTCACCCCTCCACTTT	CSARGTGGDSPLHF
many	TRBD2	TRBV5-1	TRBJ2-1	TGTGCCAGCAGCTTAACTAGCGGTCCTTACAATGAGCAGTTCTTC	CASSLTSGPYNEQFF
.	TRBD1	TRBV20-1	TRBJ1-2	TGCAGTGCTAGAGGGGACAGGGGTTTAGGTGGCTACACCTTC	CSARGDRGLGGYTF
.	TRBD1	TRBV6-1	TRBJ1-2	TGTGCCAGCAGTGAAAGGTCCCCGGGACAGGGGTACGGTGGCTACACCTTC	CASSERSPGQGYGGYTF
.	.	TRBV20-1	TRBJ2-3	TGCAGTGCCTCGGAAGGCCTAGGGGCAGATACGCAGTATTTT	CSASEGLGADTQYF
.	.	TRBV5-1	TRBJ2-3	TGCGCCAGCAGCTTATCCCCACCGGGGACAGATACGCAGTATTTT	CASSLSPPGTDTQYF
.	TRBD2	TRBV20-1	TRBJ2-5	TGCAGTGCTAGACCTCCCCCGGGGGGAGAAGAGACCCAGTACTTC	CSARPPPGGEETQYF
many	TRBD1	TRBV4-1	TRBJ1-2	TGCGCCAGCAGCCCGTCAGGGGGAACCTCCGGGGACTATGGCTACACCTTC	CASSPSGGTSGDYGYTF
.	.	TRBV7-3	TRBJ2-7	TGTGCCAGCAGCAAAGGGGGGGGTGTAAAAGAGCAGTACTTC	CASSKGGGVKEQYF
.	TRBD2	TRBV7-9	TRBJ2-7	TGTGCCATCAGCTTAGTAAGAGCGGGGGGGCGGGACGAGCAGTACTTC	CAISLVRAGGRDEQYF
few	.	TRBV7-9	TRBJ2-1	TGTGCCAGCAGCTTACCGAGTGCGGGACGCAATGAGCAGTTCTTC	CASSLPSAGRNEQFF
few	TRBD2	TRBV5-1	TRBJ2-7	TGCGCCAGCAGCTTGGGATCTAGCGGGAGTTTCTACGAGCAGTACTTC	CASSLGSSGSFYEQYF
few	.	TRBV7-9	TRBJ2-1	TGTGCCAGCAAAACAGGCGGGGCGGGTGAGCAGTTCTTC	CASKTGGAGEQFF
few	.	TRBV6-1	TRBJ1-2	TGTGCCAGCAGACCGGCCTACCAAGGAAGCTACACCTTC	CASRPAYQGSYTF
.	.	TRBV20-1	TRBJ2-7	TGCAGTGCTAGAGATTACAGGGCCTCCTACGAGCAGTACTTC	CSARDYRASYEQYF
many	.	TRBV12-3/TRBV12-4	TRBJ1-1	TGTGCCAGCAGTTTGATTCGGGGGACTGAAGCTTTCTTT	CASSLIRGTEAFF
.	.	TRBV20-1	TRBJ2-5	TGCAGTGCTTACAAGGGACACCCGCAAGAGACCCAGTACTTC	CSAYKGHPQETQYF
many	.	TRBV30	TRBJ2-1	TGTGCCTGGAGTGTATCTGGCAATGAGCAGTTCTTC	CAWSVSGNEQFF
.	.	TRBV3-1	TRBJ2-2	TGTGCCAGCAGCCTCCCGTCCACCGGGGAGCTGTTTTTT	CASSLPSTGELFF
.	.	TRBV4-2	TRBJ1-2	TGTGCCAGCAGCCAAGAGTCTATAACCGCGCGGGGCTACACCTTC	CASSQESITARGYTF
.	TRBD2	TRBV7-8	TRBJ2-1	TGTGCCAGCAGCGGGACTAGCGGGGTCCACCCCTATGAGCAGTTCTTC	CASSGTSGVHPYEQFF
many	.	TRBV5-1	TRBJ2-7	TGCGCCAGCAGCCCGGCAGGATACGAGCAGTACTTC	CASSPAGYEQYF
.	.	TRBV28	TRBJ2-6	TGTGCCAGCCAGGGTACTGGGGCCAACGTCCTGACTTTC	CASQGTGANVLTF
.	.	TRBV10-3	TRBJ1-4	TGTGCCATCAGTGCCTATGGCTCCAGTGAAAAACTGTTTTTT	CAISAYGSSEKLFF
few	.	TRBV20-1	TRBJ2-3	TGCAGTGCCCAGGGGGGTCGGTCCATCACAGATACGCAGTATTTT	CSAQGGRSITDTQYF
.	TRBD2	TRBV20-1	TRBJ2-1	TGCAGTGCTAGAGGCGGACTAGCGGGAGACCACCCAGGGCAGTTCTTC	CSARGGLAGDHPGQFF
few	.	TRBV4-1	TRBJ1-1	TGCGCCAGCAGCCCCCGGGGGAAGCGGAACACTGAAGCTTTCTTT	CASSPRGKRNTEAFF